This TCR beta chain was found in a study of identical twins. General study results and limits: Analyses based on zero insertions could be partly confounded by invariant MAIT and iNKT cells.

Everyone who donated was a healthy Caucasian. TCRdb fed the 5' RACE reads into MiXCR, producing one record per CDR3 protein. The sample records approximately 700,000 distinct CDR3 sequences, roughly 20% being singletons. On this clonotype: The antigen is unknown.

The sample was also reused in another study, on T cells expressing NK-cell markers. Turning to that study: It was from sorted CD3+CD56+NKG2C+, CD3+CD56+NKG2C- and CD3+CD56-NKG2C+ T cells that TCR beta repertoires came. Roughly 1.0-7.0% of CD8+ T cells in more than 5 donors belonged to dominant NKG2C+ clonotypes.

The TCR originated in a woman between 18 and 30 years old in good health. Sample: PBMCs.

The CDR3 DNA sequence: TGTGCCAGCACCAGAACCCGGGACAACAACTATGGCTACACCTTC. This codes for CASTRTRDNNYGYTF. This chain links TRBV6-1 with TRBJ1-2, with D possibly matching TRBD1 (6 bases). The germline V gene encodes CDR1 MNHNS and CDR2 SASEGT. The V and J ends lost 7 bases and 2 bases respectively, with 17 bases between them. This CDR3 region has 15 residues.